A selection of T cell receptor beta chains follows, all from one sample in a study of OX40 agonist ivuxolimab in advanced cancers. Clones were read by immunoSEQ multiplex PCR, and TCRdb kept only the in-frame ones, dropping some. In the table there are tens of thousands of clones, roughly 80% of which are singletons. The starting material was CD4+ or CD8+ T cells sorted from blood, obtained in a trial of the OX40 agonist ivuxolimab. The receptors originated from an adult with an advanced solid tumor such as melanoma, head and neck, liver or kidney cancer. CDR3s include the opening cysteine and the closing phenylalanine or tryptophan. The D gene is left open where the match is weak. Clone size is stated in some rows and not others, as once, few, many or a class when expanded.

j_call d_call v_call clone_size cdr3_nt cdr3_aa
TRBJ2-7 TRBD1 TRBV10-3 - TGTGCCATCAGTGAGGGCCGGGACAGGCCCTACGAGCAGTACTTC CAISEGRDRPYEQYF
TRBJ2-3 TRBD1 TRBV7-9 - TGTGCCAGCAGCCCGGACAGGGTTGAAGATACGCAGTATTTT CASSPDRVEDTQYF
TRBJ2-7 TRBD2 TRBV10-2 once TGCGCCAGCAGTGACCAAGCGGGGGGAACCTCCTACGAGCAGTACTTC CASSDQAGGTSYEQYF
TRBJ1-2 - TRBV5-1 - TGCGCCAGCAGCTTGGAAGTAGGCCCGAACTATGGCTACACCTTC CASSLEVGPNYGYTF
TRBJ2-5 - TRBV12-1 - TGTGCCAGCAGCTCCGACAGACCGAGGGGGCTAGCGGGAGGGCAAGAGACCCAGTACTTC CASSSDRPRGLAGGQETQYF
TRBJ2-3 TRBD2 TRBV5-1 - TGCGCCAGCAGCCCGGTAGCGGGGGGGATCACAGATACGCAGTATTTT CASSPVAGGITDTQYF
TRBJ2-7 - TRBV7-2 - TGTGCCAGCAGCTTAAATAGCGGTACCTACGAGCAGTACTTC CASSLNSGTYEQYF
TRBJ1-1 - TRBV6-1 - TGTGCCAGCTCCTGGGACACCCAAGGAGGGACTGAAGCTTTCTTT CASSWDTQGGTEAFF
TRBJ1-1 - TRBV5-4 once TGTGCCAGCAGCTTGGAGTACAGAATGAACACTGAAGCTTTCTTT CASSLEYRMNTEAFF
TRBJ2-1 TRBD2 TRBV2 - TGTGCCAGCACCGGACTAGCGGGAGGGGCTGAGCAGTTCTTC CASTGLAGGAEQFF
TRBJ1-1 - TRBV18 few TGTGCCAGCTCACTAAGCGGGGGGAGCACTGAAGCTTTCTTT CASSLSGGSTEAFF
TRBJ1-1 TRBD1 TRBV19 - TGTGCCAGTAGTATGAGGCAGGGGGACACTGAAGCTTTCTTT CASSMRQGDTEAFF
TRBJ1-1 - TRBV6-1 - TGTGCCAGCATCAGTTTACTGAACACTGAAGCTTTCTTT CASISLLNTEAFF
TRBJ2-3 TRBD2 TRBV7-2 - TGTGCCAGCATCCTTAGCGGGAGGGCAAGCACAGATACGCAGTATTTT CASILSGRASTDTQYF
TRBJ2-5 TRBD1 TRBV2 - TGTGCCAGCAGCACAGGGGAAGAGACCCAGTACTTC CASSTGEETQYF
TRBJ1-1 - TRBV25-1 - TGTGCCAGCAGGAGGGGGGGTGTATCGGAAGCTTTCTTT CASRRGGVSEAFF
TRBJ1-1 TRBD1 TRBV7-6 - TGTGCCAGCAGCTTAACAGGGGGCGCTGGGCATAACACTGAAGCTTTCTTT CASSLTGGAGHNTEAFF
TRBJ1-1 - TRBV7-9 once TGTGCCAGCAGCTTAGTGACAGGGAACACTGAAGCTTTCTTT CASSLVTGNTEAFF
TRBJ1-3 - TRBV19 - TGTGCCAGTAGTATTCGCGGGGGGATGGCTGGAAACACCATATATTTT CASSIRGGMAGNTIYF
TRBJ2-2 - TRBV2 - TGTGCCAGCAGGACGGAGAACGGGGAGCTGTTTTTT CASRTENGELFF
TRBJ2-1 - TRBV11-1 - TGTGCCAGCACCCAGGATCTCTGGTCCTACAATGAGCAGTTCTTC CASTQDLWSYNEQFF
TRBJ2-3 TRBD2 TRBV4-1 - TGCGCCAGCAGTAAACTAGCGGGAGGGATTAGCGCAGATACGCAGTATTTT CASSKLAGGISADTQYF
TRBJ1-5 - TRBV27 - TGTGCCAGCAGTTCCGTTGGGGGACCCCAGCATTTT CASSSVGGPQHF
TRBJ2-7 - TRBV7-6 - TGTGCCAGCAGCTTAGGGGGGGAGTCCTACGAGCAGTACTTC CASSLGGESYEQYF
TRBJ2-1 - TRBV9 - TGTGCCAGCAGCCCCCTCCAGGGGACTGCCAACCGATTAGAGCAGTTCTTC CASSPLQGTANRLEQFF
TRBJ2-3 TRBD2 TRBV27 - TGTGCCAGCAGTTATAGGCGGGGGTCCACAGATACGCAGTATTTT CASSYRRGSTDTQYF
TRBJ1-3 - TRBV5-1 - TGCGCCAGTCAGACAGACTCTGGAAACACCATATATTTT CASQTDSGNTIYF
TRBJ1-2 - TRBV19 few TGTGCCAGTAGTATTCTTACCAGCAGAAAACAGGCCAGCGGCTACACCTTC CASSILTSRKQASGYTF
TRBJ1-1 - TRBV7-9 medium-sized TGTGCCAGCAAACGGGCCACTGAAGCTTTCTTT CASKRATEAFF
TRBJ2-3 TRBD2 TRBV5-1 once TGCGCCAGCAGCTTAGCGGGGTGGGGCACAGATACGCAGTATTTT CASSLAGWGTDTQYF
TRBJ1-6 - TRBV10-3 - TGTGCCATCAGTGAGAGGCAGGGAGCGGATTCACCCCTCCACTTT CAISERQGADSPLHF
TRBJ2-1 - TRBV2 - TGTGCCAGCAGGGGGGACCCCCCAGGAGAGCAGTTCTTC CASRGDPPGEQFF
TRBJ1-1 TRBD1 TRBV27 - TGTGCCAGCAGTTTAGGAGCCACCCGACAGGGCCAAGCTTTCTTT CASSLGATRQGQAFF
TRBJ2-1 - TRBV4-1 - TGCGCCAGCAGCAGTAGGACTGCAACGATTACCGATGAGCAGTTCTTC CASSSRTATITDEQFF
TRBJ1-3 - TRBV5-1 - TGCGCCAGCAGCTTGGAGGGTACAGGAAACACCATATATTTT CASSLEGTGNTIYF
TRBJ1-2 - TRBV5-1 - TGCGCCAGCAGCTTGAGACAGGAGTCGGGCTACACCTTC CASSLRQESGYTF
TRBJ2-2 - TRBV27 - TGTGCCAGCAGTAGGGGCGGAGTCGGGGAGCTGTTTTTT CASSRGGVGELFF
TRBJ2-1 - TRBV30 - TGTGCCTGGAGTCTGGACTCGAAGCCTCACAATGAGCAGTTCTTC CAWSLDSKPHNEQFF
TRBJ2-7 - TRBV28 - TGTGCCAGCAGTTTGGGTGGGGACACAGCCTACGAGCAGTACTTC CASSLGGDTAYEQYF
TRBJ2-5 TRBD2 TRBV12-5 - TGTGCTAGTGGTCCGGGACTAGCGGGAGCAGAGACCCAGTACTTC CASGPGLAGAETQYF
TRBJ1-2 TRBD1 TRBV7-8 - TGTGCCAGCAGCGTCGACAGGGCGGGACCAGGCTACACCTTC CASSVDRAGPGYTF